Listed below are T cell receptor beta chains from one sample, sequenced in a study of T cell responses to AZD1222 COVID-19 vaccine. Repertoires were generated with immunoSEQ multiplex PCR, while TCRdb's copy carries only in-frame clones and drops some. This sample has roughly 150,000 clones, with over 85% found just once. The specimen comprised peripheral blood, sampled on day 0 of AZD1222 vaccination. The receptors originated from an adult in good health. Each CDR3 is given with its conserved first and last residue. D genes are given only for firm matches. Clone size is stated in some rows and not others, as once, few, many or a class when expanded.

j_gene | d_gene | v_gene | abundance | CDR3nt | CDR3aa
TRBJ1-4 | TRBD1 | TRBV19 | . | TGTGCCAGTAGTCCCCGAGGGACAGAATATAATGAAAAACTGTTTTTT | CASSPRGTEYNEKLFF
TRBJ2-1 | TRBD2 | TRBV7-9 | . | TGTGCCAGCAGCATGACTAGCGGGAGGGCCCTTGAGCAGTTCTTC | CASSMTSGRALEQFF
TRBJ2-2 | . | TRBV24-1 | . | TGTGCCACCAGTGATTTTCTGGGCACCGGGGAGCTGTTTTTT | CATSDFLGTGELFF
TRBJ1-1 | . | TRBV2 | few | TGTGCCAGCGTCGGGGATATGAACACTGAAGCTTTCTTT | CASVGDMNTEAFF
TRBJ2-1 | . | TRBV18 | . | TGTGCCAGCTCACTTGATTCGACTTCCTACAATGAGCAGTTCTTC | CASSLDSTSYNEQFF
TRBJ1-1 | TRBD1 | TRBV19 | . | TGTGCCAGTACAGGCAGGGGGCACACTGAAGCTTTCTTT | CASTGRGHTEAFF
TRBJ1-5 | . | TRBV10-3 | . | TGTGCCATCAGTGAGTCCCGGGGTGAGGGCAATCAGCCCCAGCATTTT | CAISESRGEGNQPQHF
TRBJ2-3 | . | TRBV21-1 | . | TGTGCCAGCAGCGCATTTATGGGGAATTCCCGGGATACGCAGTATTTT | CASSAFMGNSRDTQYF
TRBJ1-2 | . | TRBV11-2 | . | TGTGCCAGCAGCTCTACAGGGATCGGCTACACCTTC | CASSSTGIGYTF
TRBJ1-2 | . | TRBV6-2/TRBV6-3 | . | TGTGCCAGCAGTTCCACGACTAACTATGGCTACACCTTC | CASSSTTNYGYTF
TRBJ2-2 | . | TRBV24-1 | . | TGTGCCACCAGTGATTTGCAAGGGGCTAGGGTCGGGGAGCTGTTTTTT | CATSDLQGARVGELFF
TRBJ1-6 | . | TRBV5-4 | once | TGTGCCAGCAGCTTGGCCGGGGGGAATTCACCCCTCCACTTT | CASSLAGGNSPLHF
TRBJ1-1 | . | TRBV18 | once | TGTGCCAGCTCACCACCCAACACTGAAGCTTTCTTT | CASSPPNTEAFF
TRBJ1-5 | . | TRBV2 | few | TGTGCCAGCAGTGAATTCAGGTCCAATCAGCCCCAGCATTTT | CASSEFRSNQPQHF
TRBJ1-1 | TRBD1 | TRBV19 | . | TGTGCCACCCTCTTATCCGACAGGGCGAACACTGAAGCTTTCTTT | CATLLSDRANTEAFF
TRBJ1-1 | . | TRBV7-8 | . | TGTGCCAGCAACATGAGGGAGGGAGAGAACACTGAAGCTTTCTTT | CASNMREGENTEAFF
TRBJ2-1 | TRBD1 | TRBV5-1 | . | TGCGCCAGCAGCTTGGCTGCCGGGACAGCCTACAATGAGCAGTTCTTC | CASSLAAGTAYNEQFF
TRBJ1-1 | TRBD1 | TRBV19 | . | TGTGCCTCTTTAACCCCCGGACAGGGGGCTTACACTGAAGCTTTCTTT | CASLTPGQGAYTEAFF
TRBJ1-1 | . | TRBV7-2 | . | TGTGCCAGCAGCTTAGTCGGGCAGCCAAACACTGAAGCTTTCTTT | CASSLVGQPNTEAFF
TRBJ2-7 | TRBD1 | TRBV7-9 | . | TGTGCCAGCAGCCAAATCCGGACAGGGGGCTTGAACGAGCAGTACTTC | CASSQIRTGGLNEQYF
TRBJ1-6 | . | TRBV27 | . | TGTGCCAGCAGTTTATTCCAGGGAAATTCACCCCTCCACTTT | CASSLFQGNSPLHF
TRBJ1-2 | TRBD1 | TRBV14 | . | TGTGCCAGCAGCGAGTACCAGGGGGCGGCCTATGGCTACACCTTC | CASSEYQGAAYGYTF
TRBJ1-5 | . | TRBV30 | . | TGTGCCTGGAGTGTACCTTGGCAGGCTAGCAATCAGCCCCAGCATTTT | CAWSVPWQASNQPQHF
TRBJ1-1 | TRBD1 | TRBV9 | . | TGTGCCAGCAGCGGGGGGACAGGGAACACTGAAGCTTTCTTT | CASSGGTGNTEAFF
TRBJ2-5 | TRBD2 | TRBV5-1 | once | TGCGCCAGCAGCGAGCTAGCGGGAGCTGAGACCCAGTACTTC | CASSELAGAETQYF
TRBJ2-7 | . | TRBV5-1 | . | TGCGCCAGCAGCCCCCTGGCCTCATCCTACGAGCAGTACTTC | CASSPLASSYEQYF
TRBJ1-1 | . | TRBV5-1 | . | TGCGCCAGCAGCGTAGGATCCCGGGCAGTATATGCTTTCTTT | CASSVGSRAVYAFF
TRBJ2-7 | . | TRBV5-4 | . | TGTGCCAGCAGCCCTGGGATGGACGAGCAGTACTTC | CASSPGMDEQYF
TRBJ1-1 | . | TRBV29-1 | . | TGCAGCGTTGAAGATCTATGGGACACTGAAGCTTTCTTT | CSVEDLWDTEAFF
TRBJ1-1 | . | TRBV6-5 | . | TGTGCCAGCACGAGCAGGGAGACTCGTGGGGGAGCTTTCTTT | CASTSRETRGGAFF
TRBJ2-3 | TRBD2 | TRBV4-2 | . | TGTGCCAGCAGCCCAGGGACTAGCGGGGGGACAGATACGCAGTATTTT | CASSPGTSGGTDTQYF
TRBJ2-7 | TRBD1 | TRBV19 | . | TGTGCCAAGAACTTAATCGGACAGGGGCGACACGAGCAGTACTTC | CAKNLIGQGRHEQYF
TRBJ1-5 | . | TRBV2 | . | TGTGCCAGCAGTGAAGACTGGGCAGGGACACGCAATCAGCCCCAGCATTTT | CASSEDWAGTRNQPQHF
TRBJ1-5 | . | TRBV28 | . | TGTGCCAGCATGGAGGGGAAAGTAAGCAATCAGCCCCAGCATTTT | CASMEGKVSNQPQHF
TRBJ1-5 | . | TRBV5-3 | . | TGTGCCAGAAGCTCTTCCCGACAGGAGATTTATAGCAATCAGCCCCAGCATTTT | CARSSSRQEIYSNQPQHF
TRBJ1-1 | TRBD1 | TRBV27 | . | TGTGCCAGCGTTTCAGGGGGGAGAACTGAAGCTTTCTTT | CASVSGGRTEAFF
TRBJ1-5 | TRBD1 | TRBV30 | few | TGTGCCTTTACCCGGACAGGGGGAAATCAGCCCCAGCATTTT | CAFTRTGGNQPQHF
TRBJ2-7 | TRBD2 | TRBV7-9 | . | TGTGCCAGCAGCTTAGCGGGCGGACTAGCGGGAGCACGCGAGCAGTACTTC | CASSLAGGLAGAREQYF
TRBJ1-2 | . | TRBV4-3 | . | TGCGCCAGCAGCCAGGAGAGAGGGCTGGGAAGCTATGGCTACACCTTC | CASSQERGLGSYGYTF
TRBJ2-6 | TRBD1 | TRBV28 | . | TGTGCCAGCAGCTCCAGGGGGCCCGGGGCCAACGTCCTGACTTTC | CASSSRGPGANVLTF
TRBJ1-6 | . | TRBV9 | . | TGTGCCAGCAGCCCCGACGGCGGGTCCTATAATTCACCCCTCCACTTT | CASSPDGGSYNSPLHF
TRBJ2-3 | TRBD2 | TRBV5-1 | . | TGCGCCAGCAGCTTGCCGCCGGGACTAGCGGGGCTCACAGATACGCAGTATTTT | CASSLPPGLAGLTDTQYF
TRBJ1-5 | . | TRBV24-1 | once | TGTGCCACCAGTGGGGGGAGTAGGCAGCCCCAGCATTTT | CATSGGSRQPQHF
TRBJ1-1 | . | TRBV19 | few | TGTGCCAGTAGTCCCCAGAGCGCAGGTAGCACTGAAGCTTTCTTT | CASSPQSAGSTEAFF